This T cell receptor beta chain was sequenced in a study of OX40 agonist ivuxolimab in advanced cancers. Study details: Prior anti-PD-1, anti-PD-L1 or anti-CTLA-4 therapy did not bar entry, and more than 35% had some.

Study conclusions and caveats: Clonal expansion among partial responders at 0.1-3.0 mg/kg ranked near the lowest.

Per germline, CDR1 SGHVS and CDR2 FNYEAQ. J lost 5 bases, V lost 2 bases, and 7 bases had no gene match. This CDR3 has 15 amino acids. Assay used: immunoSEQ multiplex PCR; TCRdb lists only in-frame clones, some missing. The sample shows tens of thousands of clones, approximately 90% of them seen only once. Remarks on this clone: Its antigen is not identified.

Blood was sampled at baseline, cycle 4 day 1, and cycle 7 day 1. The chain carries TRBV7-6 and TRBJ2-3, with TRBD2 matching over 7 bases. The TCR sequence derives from an adult with an advanced solid tumor such as melanoma, head and neck, liver or kidney cancer. The source material was CD4+ or CD8+ T cells sorted from blood, sampled in a trial of the OX40 agonist ivuxolimab. The chain's CDR3 is CASSLRGREGDTQYF. The CDR3 nucleotides are TGTGCCAGCAGCTTACGCGGGAGAGAAGGAGATACGCAGTATTTT.